The rows below give T cell receptor beta chains drawn from one sample of a study of T cells in narcolepsy. The assay was immunoSEQ multiplex PCR, and TCRdb's table has in-frame clones only and misses some. The sample shows tens of thousands of clones, more than 65% of them seen only once. The specimen was memory (CD45RA-) CD4+ T cells from blood. These receptor sequences come from a human donor in good health. CDR3s include the opening cysteine and the closing phenylalanine or tryptophan. The D gene is left open where the match is weak. Rows may omit the clone size; those that give it use once, few, many or a size class.

>TRBJ2-7|NA|TRBV5-3|NA
TGTGCCAGAAGCTTCTTGTACTACGAGCAGTACTTC
CARSFLYYEQYF
>TRBJ2-7|NA|TRBV28|TRBD1
TGTGCCAGCAGTTCGTTATGGACAGGGGGGTACGAGCAGTACTTC
CASSSLWTGGYEQYF
>TRBJ1-3|few|TRBV28|NA
TGTGCCAGCAGGGGGACGGCTGGAAACACCATATATTTT
CASRGTAGNTIYF
>TRBJ2-3|few|TRBV28|NA
TGTGCCAGCAGTCTACAGATCCGCACAGATACGCAGTATTTT
CASSLQIRTDTQYF
>TRBJ1-5|NA|TRBV4-1|NA
TGCGCCAGCAGCGAAGCGGTTGCCCTCAATCAGCCCCAGCATTTT
CASSEAVALNQPQHF
>TRBJ2-1|once|TRBV11-2|NA
TGTGCCAGCAGCTTATATTGGAAGGACAATGAGCAGTTCTTC
CASSLYWKDNEQFF
>TRBJ2-4|NA|TRBV28|TRBD2
TGTGCCAGCAGCTCGGCCCTAGCGGGTCTCACTAACATTCAGTACTTC
CASSSALAGLTNIQYF
>TRBJ2-3|NA|TRBV6-5|NA
TGTGCCAGCAAAACCCGGGACTCCACAGATACGCAGTATTTT
CASKTRDSTDTQYF
>TRBJ2-7|few|TRBV7-2|NA
TGTGCCAGCAGCTTAGCGGGGGGGGCGCAAGAGCAGTACTTC
CASSLAGGAQEQYF
>TRBJ1-3|few|TRBV18|TRBD1
TGTGCCAGCTCATCGGGACAGGGGGCTGGAAACACCATATATTTT
CASSSGQGAGNTIYF
>TRBJ1-6|few|TRBV5-8|NA
TGTGCCAGCAGCACCCGATTTAATTCACCCCTCCACTTT
CASSTRFNSPLHF
>TRBJ1-1|NA|TRBV7-8|NA
TGTGCCAGCAGCAAACTAAACGAGAACACTGAAGCTTTCTTT
CASSKLNENTEAFF
>TRBJ2-7|NA|TRBV18|NA
TGTGCCAGCTCCGGTGCCATCTACGAGCAGTACTTC
CASSGAIYEQYF
>TRBJ2-1|NA|TRBV29-1|TRBD2
TGCAGCGTTGAAAGGCGGGAGGGCCGGGATGAGCAGTTCTTC
CSVERREGRDEQFF
>TRBJ1-1|NA|TRBV18|NA
TGTGCCAGCTCACCACCCGGGGTCGCATACACTGAAGCTTTCTTT
CASSPPGVAYTEAFF
>TRBJ2-3|NA|TRBV5-1|NA
TGCGCCAGCAGCTTCCCCGGGTCAGATACGCAGTATTTT
CASSFPGSDTQYF
>TRBJ1-6|once|TRBV15|TRBD1
TGTGCCACCAGGACGAGGACAGGGGAAATGTCCTATAATTCACCCCTCCACTTT
CATRTRTGEMSYNSPLHF
>TRBJ2-1|NA|TRBV5-1|TRBD1
TGCGCCAGCAGCGTGGGACAGTACAATGAGCAGTTCTTC
CASSVGQYNEQFF
>TRBJ2-6|NA|TRBV9|NA
TGTGCCAGCAGCGCTCTACCTACGGTTCGGGCCAACGTCCTGACTTTC
CASSALPTVRANVLTF
>TRBJ2-1|NA|TRBV5-1|NA
TGCGCCAGCAGCTTGAGGGGTGACAATGAGCAGTTCTTC
CASSLRGDNEQFF
>TRBJ1-2|NA|TRBV6-1|TRBD1
TGTGCCAGCAGCGACAGGGGGCCCTATGGCTACACCTTC
CASSDRGPYGYTF
>TRBJ2-7|NA|TRBV6-6|TRBD2
TGTGCCAGCAGTGGGTATGGGACGGGGGGCGAGCAGTACTTC
CASSGYGTGGEQYF
>TRBJ2-2|NA|TRBV18|NA
TGTGCCAGCTCACCAGATGTGGCAGGGGGGACCGGGGAGCTGTTTTTT
CASSPDVAGGTGELFF
>TRBJ2-5|NA|TRBV5-4|NA
TGTGCCAGCAGCCCTACCGGAGGGGGTTGGCAAGAGACCCAGTACTTC
CASSPTGGGWQETQYF
>TRBJ1-4|NA|TRBV6-5|NA
TGTGCCGGCCTGAATGGGGGCATTACTAATGAAAAACTGTTTTTT
CAGLNGGITNEKLFF
>TRBJ2-1|NA|TRBV29-1|NA
TGCAGCGTTGAAGTATGGCAGAACAATGAGCAGTTCTTC
CSVEVWQNNEQFF
>TRBJ2-3|NA|TRBV5-4|TRBD2
TGTGCCAGCGGGACTAGCGGCTTTCCGTTACAGGATACGCAGTATTTT
CASGTSGFPLQDTQYF
>TRBJ2-7|NA|TRBV5-1|TRBD2
TGCGCCAGCAGCTTGGGGCTAGCGGGGGGTCTCGAGCAGTACTTC
CASSLGLAGGLEQYF
>TRBJ1-1|NA|TRBV30|NA
TGTGCCTGGAGTGGTGGTAGGGCCACTGAAGCTTTCTTT
CAWSGGRATEAFF
>TRBJ1-1|NA|TRBV19|NA
TGTGCCAGCCGCCGGGACCCTAACACTGAAGCTTTCTTT
CASRRDPNTEAFF
>TRBJ1-2|NA|TRBV30|NA
TGTGCCTGGAGTGATGGGGCTTCCTATGGCTACACCTTC
CAWSDGASYGYTF
>TRBJ1-2|once|TRBV28|NA
TGTGCCAGCGTAACAGGGTCCTATGGCTACACCTTC
CASVTGSYGYTF
>TRBJ2-5|once|TRBV4-1|NA
TGCGCCAGCAGCCAACTATTAGGGGTATTCGAGACCCAGTACTTC
CASSQLLGVFETQYF
>TRBJ2-7|few|TRBV2|NA
TGTGCCAGCGTCCGGTCCTACGAGCAGTACTTC
CASVRSYEQYF
>TRBJ2-1|NA|TRBV5-8|NA
TGTGCCAGCAGCTTGGTAGGTCGCAAAGGCAATGAGCAGTTCTTC
CASSLVGRKGNEQFF
>TRBJ2-3|NA|TRBV10-3|TRBD1
TGTGCCATCAGGGATCGGACAGGGGCAGATACGCAGTATTTT
CAIRDRTGADTQYF
>TRBJ1-2|NA|TRBV28|TRBD1
TGTGCCAGCAGCCCGTCCGGGACAGGGGGAAGCTATGGCTACACCTTC
CASSPSGTGGSYGYTF
>TRBJ1-5|NA|TRBV18|NA
TGTGCCAGCTCACCAGTCTGGGGAAATCAGCCCCAGCATTTT
CASSPVWGNQPQHF
>TRBJ1-1|few|TRBV27|NA
TGTGCCAGCAGCCTCCAAGGAGGAGGGGTGGAAGCTTTCTTT
CASSLQGGGVEAFF
>TRBJ2-2|once|TRBV6-1|TRBD2
TGTGCCAGCAGTGCGAGCGGGATTGCCGGGGAGCTGTTTTTT
CASSASGIAGELFF